These 29 T cell receptor beta chains came from one sample sequenced in a study of control samples from healthy donors and cancer patients. Only in-frame clones appear in the TCRdb table, and some are missing; sequencing was by immunoSEQ multiplex PCR. Here the sample spans approximately 180,000 clones, approximately 94% being singletons. The sequenced sample consisted of blood. Source of these receptors: a woman in her late teens or twenties in good health.

The chain couples TRBV10-1 to TRBJ2-3; D perhaps matches TRBD1 (6 bases). Germline loops: CDR1 WNHNN, CDR2 SYGVQD (reference sequence). The V gene lost 4 bases and the J gene lost 1 base, with 9 bases spanning the gap. This CDR3 has 14 amino acids. CDR3 coding DNA: TGCGCCAGCAGTGCCGCAGGGGGCACAGATACGCAGTATTTT. Residues: CASSAAGGTDTQYF.

Here the CDR3 reads CASSVQSTGELFF. CDR3 bases: TGTGCCAGCAGTGTACAATCCACCGGGGAGCTGTTTTTT. The V and J genes are TRBV2 and TRBJ2-2; no clear D. The CDR3 has 13 residues. The germline V gene encodes CDR1 SNHLY and CDR2 FYNNEI. Trimming took off 4 bases at V and 4 bases at J, with 7 bases between the two ends.

The rearrangement links TRBV15 to TRBJ2-5; 7 nucleotides match TRBD2. V trimming: 7 bases; J trimming: 4 bases; junction bases outside the gene matches: 9. The germline CDR1 and CDR2 sequences are LNHNV and YYDKDF (reference sequence). This CDR3 comprises 14 residues. The CDR3 DNA reads as TGTGCCACCAAGCGGGACTCTACAGGAGAGACCCAGTACTTC. Protein product: CATKRDSTGETQYF.

The chain is built from TRBV19 and TRBJ1-1, with TRBD1 matching 9 bases. CDR3 length equals 14 residues. The J segment lost 5 bases and the V segment lost 5 bases, leaving 6 bases of the junction unmatched. Per germline, CDR1 LNHDA and CDR2 SQIVND (reference sequence). The CDR3 loop reads CASSPDRGRTEAFF. In DNA, the CDR3 is TGTGCCAGTAGTCCCGACAGGGGGAGGACTGAAGCTTTCTTT.

The chain recombines TRBV6-5 with TRBJ1-1, with TRBD1 as a possible D gene (5 bases). V was clipped by 6 bases and J by 4 bases, with 18 bases between them. The CDR3 covers 15 residues. Germline CDR1 and CDR2: MNHEY and SVGAGI. The CDR3 is CASSLLMLGGTEAFF. CDR3 bases: TGTGCCAGCAGCTTATTGATGCTTGGGGGCACTGAAGCTTTCTTT.

The chain links TRBV18 to TRBJ2-1; possibly TRBD1 for D (5 bases). The CDR3 loop spans 16 amino acids. V lost 0 bases and J 3 bases, leaving 12 bases between the germline ends. CDR1 and CDR2 from the germline V gene are KGHSH and LQKENI. CDR3 in amino acids: CASSPPNRQVYNEQFF. The CDR3 region has the DNA TGTGCCAGCTCACCACCAAACAGGCAAGTCTACAATGAGCAGTTCTTC.

This clone was observed a single time. The chain carries TRBV11-3 and TRBJ2-1, with D unresolved. The CDR3 contains 16 residues. Germline V lookup: CDR1 SGHNT, CDR2 YENEEA. Deletions cut 1 base from V and 4 bases from J, with 14 bases between. The CDR3 sequence is CASSLGGSQLYNEQFF. The CDR3 nucleotides read TGTGCCAGCAGCTTAGGTGGCTCGCAACTATACAATGAGCAGTTCTTC. Full variable domain (remainder filled in from reference TRBV11-3 and TRBJ2-1): EAGVVQSPRYKIIEKKQPVAFWCNPISGHNTLYWYLQNLGQGPELLIRYENEEAVDDSQLPKDRFSAERLKGVDSTLKIQPAELGDSAVYLCASSLGGSQLYNEQFFGPGTRLTVL.

This clone was counted a single time. This sequence joins TRBV11-3 and TRBJ2-7, with a possible D match to TRBD2 (5 bases). The CDR3 has 13 amino acids. V was cut by 5 bases and J by 5 bases, with 13 bases left in between. Germline loops: CDR1 SGHNT, CDR2 YENEEA. CDR3 coding DNA: TGTGCCAGCAGCCCCGGGCTAGCAGACGAGCAGTACTTC. This gives the protein CASSPGLADEQYF. Drawing the rest from reference TRBV11-3 and TRBJ2-7, the complete variable domain is EAGVVQSPRYKIIEKKQPVAFWCNPISGHNTLYWYLQNLGQGPELLIRYENEEAVDDSQLPKDRFSAERLKGVDSTLKIQPAELGDSAVYLCASSPGLADEQYFGPGTRLTVT.

The chain uses TRBV6-5 and TRBJ1-2; no reliable D call. The length of the CDR3 is 14 residues. Deletions cut 2 bases from V and 2 bases from J, with 9 bases between. CDR1 MNHEY and CDR2 SVGAGI come from the germline V gene. In DNA form, the CDR3 reads TGTGCCAGCAGTTACGGCAGCTCAAACTATGGCTACACCTTC. This encodes CASSYGSSNYGYTF.

The chain recombines TRBV2 with TRBJ2-7, with 15 nucleotides matching TRBD2. The junction had 9 bases not matched to a gene; V was cut back by 6 bases and J by 6 bases. CDR3 length: 16 residues. CDR1 and CDR2 (germline): SNHLY, FYNNEI. This CDR3 reads CASRIGLAGGAGEQYF. CDR3 DNA: TGTGCCAGCAGGATTGGACTAGCGGGAGGGGCCGGCGAGCAGTACTTC.

The chain recombines TRBV6-2 or TRBV6-3 with TRBJ1-5; 10 bases fit TRBD1. Germline V CDR1 and CDR2: MNHEY, SVGEGT. The CDR3 is made up of 15 amino acids. The V gene end was trimmed by 4 bases and the J gene end by 1 base; junction bases not matched to a gene: 1. In DNA form, the CDR3 reads TGTGCCAGCAGTTGGACAGGGGGGAGCAATCAGCCCCAGCATTTT. Translating gives CASSWTGGSNQPQHF.

V usage is TRBV12-5 and J usage is TRBJ1-2; D ambiguous. The V gene lost 5 bases and the J gene lost 4 bases, with 5 bases spanning the gap. The germline V gene encodes CDR1 LGHNT and CDR2 FRNRAP. CDR3 size: 11 residues. The CDR3 sequence is CASGLSYGYTF. Here the CDR3 DNA reads TGTGCTAGTGGTCTTTCCTATGGCTACACCTTC.

This chain uses TRBV7-2 with TRBJ2-4; D assignment may be TRBD1 or TRBD2 (5 bases each). Germline V gives CDR1 SGHTA, CDR2 FQGNSA. The CDR3 runs to 16 residues. Trimming pared 6 bases from V and 0 bases from J, leaving 15 bases between. The CDR3 DNA is TGTGCCAGCAGTTCGCCCGGGGCGCTAGCCAAAAACATTCAGTACTTC. Translated: CASSSPGALAKNIQYF.

The rearrangement links TRBV7-3 to TRBJ2-5; a possible D gene is TRBD1 (6 bases). V lost 0 bases, J lost 1 base, and 9 bases lay in between. CDR3 length equals 15 residues. Germline V CDR1 and CDR2: SGHTA, FQGTGA. Written as DNA, the CDR3 is TGTGCCAGCAGCTTAACGAGGGGGATCCAAGAGACCCAGTACTTC. This codes for CASSLTRGIQETQYF.

CDR3 sequence reads: CASSQALFGTRLLNEKLFF. The CDR3 DNA reads as TGTGCCAGCAGCCAAGCACTATTTGGGACGCGCCTTTTAAATGAAAAACTGTTTTTT. The V call is TRBV4-2, the J call TRBJ1-4, with D possibly TRBD1 on 5 matching bases. The germline V gene encodes CDR1 LGHNA and CDR2 YNFKEQ. Trimming cost V 1 base and J 5 bases, with 23 bases left between them. This CDR3 comprises 19 residues.

The chain is built from TRBV6-5 and TRBJ1-2, with D unresolved. Trimming removed 2 bases from V and 0 bases from J, with 7 bases in between. The CDR3 spans 14 residues. Looked up from germline, CDR1 is MNHEY and CDR2 is SVGAGI. DNA for the CDR3: TGTGCCAGCAGTTACCGTAGGACTAACTATGGCTACACCTTC. This translates into CASSYRRTNYGYTF.

J is TRBJ1-6 and V is TRBV9; D is ambiguous. Per germline, CDR1 SGDLS and CDR2 YYNGEE. The CDR3 extends over 14 amino acids. Trimming removed 0 bases from V and 10 bases from J, with 11 bases in between. The DNA for the CDR3 is TGTGCCAGCAGCGTAGCCCTCGATGGGTCACCCCTCCACTTT. This encodes CASSVALDGSPLHF. Full variable domain (missing parts from reference TRBV9 and TRBJ1-6): DSGVTQTPKHLITATGQRVTLRCSPRSGDLSVYWYQQSLDQGLQFLIQYYNGEERAKGNILERFSAQQFPDLHSELNLSSLELGDSALYFCASSVALDGSPLHFGNGTRLTVT.

This clone was observed once. The rearrangement links TRBV29-1 to TRBJ1-1; TRBD1 matches at 7 bases. Germline assignment: CDR1 SQVTM and CDR2 ANQGSEA. This CDR3 region has 14 residues. Germline trimming cut 4 bases from V and 8 bases from J; bases unmatched to any gene: 13. CDR3 bases: TGCAGCGTTGTTACTCCGGGACAGAAACCCGAAGCTTTCTTT. Amino acids: CSVVTPGQKPEAFF.

The chain has TRBV6-5 and TRBJ2-4; 7 nucleotides align to TRBD1. V lost 0 bases and J lost 5; bases outside the gene matches: 1. CDR3 length: 14 residues. CDR1 is MNHEY and CDR2 is SVGAGI in the germline V gene. The CDR3 is CASSYSGGENIQYF. CDR3 in DNA: TGTGCCAGCAGTTACTCAGGGGGCGAAAACATTCAGTACTTC.

J is TRBJ2-2 and V is TRBV10-1, with 9 nucleotides matching TRBD1. Trimming took 10 bases from V and 3 from J; bases not matched to a gene: 6. In germline, CDR1 is WNHNN, CDR2 SYGVQD (reference sequence). The CDR3 length is 14 residues. CDR3 nucleotide sequence: TGCGCCACCTCGGACAGGGGCGACACCGGGGAGCTGTTTTTT. It yields the protein CATSDRGDTGELFF.

The J gene is TRBJ2-2, the V gene TRBV28, with D perhaps TRBD1 (5 bases). The CDR3 is made up of 15 amino acids. The V gene lost 3 bases and the J gene lost 2 bases, with 10 bases spanning the gap. The germline gives CDR1 MDHEN, CDR2 SYDVKM. This CDR3 is CASSFQGLNTGELFF. In nucleotides, the CDR3 is TGTGCCAGCAGTTTTCAGGGCCTTAACACCGGGGAGCTGTTTTTT.

The CDR3 here is CASSYEPIAGGLTDTQYF. The DNA of the CDR3 is TGTGCCAGCAGCTATGAACCAATAGCGGGGGGTCTCACAGATACGCAGTATTTT. V is TRBV5-6 and J is TRBJ2-3; 10 nucleotides line up with TRBD2. Trimming cost V 3 bases and J 2 bases; bases outside gene matches: 12. The CDR3 consists of 18 residues. Germline CDR1 is SGHDT and CDR2 is YYEEEE. The full variable domain, rest sourced from reference TRBV5-6 and TRBJ2-3, is DAGVTQSPTHLIKTRGQQVTLRCSPKSGHDTVSWYQQALGQGPQFIFQYYEEEERQRGNFPDRFSGHQFPNYSSELNVNALLLGDSALYLCASSYEPIAGGLTDTQYFGPGTRLTVL.

The J gene is TRBJ1-2, the V gene TRBV5-4; a weak D match, TRBD1 (6 bases). Germline values: CDR1 SGHNT, CDR2 YYREEE (reference sequence). The CDR3 covers 13 residues. Trimming took off 5 bases at V and 7 bases at J, with 15 bases between the two ends. CDR3 loop: CASRSLGGSGYTF. The DNA of the CDR3 is TGTGCCAGCAGGAGTCTAGGGGGAAGTGGCTACACCTTC.

V is TRBV27 and J is TRBJ2-6; D gene uncertain. The length of the CDR3 is 13 residues. The germline V gene has CDR1 MNHEY and CDR2 SMNVEV (reference sequence). Between the trimmed V and J ends, which lost 4 bases and 2 bases, there was a span of 3 bases. CDR3 nucleotide sequence: TGTGCCAGCAGTTACCCTGGGGCCAACGTCCTGACTTTC. It encodes CASSYPGANVLTF.

The rearrangement links TRBV5-6 to TRBJ1-3; the D is unclear. Germline CDR1 and CDR2: SGHDT and YYEEEE. Trimming pared 1 base from V and 6 bases from J, leaving 5 bases between. This CDR3 has 12 amino acids. The CDR3 is CASSLRENTIYF. CDR3 bases: TGTGCCAGCAGCTTGCGGGAAAACACCATATATTTT.

The CDR3 sequence: CASSLVSEGGEKLFF. In DNA form, the CDR3 reads TGTGCCAGCAGCTTAGTGAGTGAAGGTGGCGAAAAACTGTTTTTT. V is TRBV7-2 and J is TRBJ1-4; no clear D. The CDR3 extends over 15 amino acids. V gave up 1 base and J gave up 8 bases, with 14 bases separating them. The germline V gene has CDR1 SGHTA and CDR2 FQGNSA. Using reference TRBV7-2 and TRBJ1-4 for the parts outside the CDR3, the full variable domain is GAGVSQSPSNKVTEKGKDVELRCDPISGHTALYWYRQSLGQGLEFLIYFQGNSAPDKSGLPSDRFSAERTGGSVSTLTIQRTQQEDSAVYLCASSLVSEGGEKLFFGSGTQLSVL.

This CDR3 reads CASSNIRSTGELFF. DNA for the CDR3: TGTGCCAGCAGTAATATCCGGAGCACCGGGGAGCTGTTTTTT. The chain is built from TRBV6-2 or TRBV6-3 and TRBJ2-2; no clear D gene. Per the germline V gene, CDR1 is MNHEY and CDR2 is SVGEGT. Trimming shortened V by 5 bases and J by 4 bases, and 11 bases separated the two germline ends. The CDR3 covers 14 residues.

The CDR3 region has the DNA TGTGCCAGCAGCTATTTCCGGGGGACCTACAATGAGCAGTTCTTC. Translating it yields CASSYFRGTYNEQFF. The V gene is TRBV6-5, the J gene TRBJ2-1; a possible D gene is TRBD2 (6 bases). Germline assignment: CDR1 MNHEY and CDR2 SVGAGI. The ends were cut back, 6 bases at V and 2 bases at J, with 14 bases in the middle. This CDR3 is built from 15 residues.

The count of this clone is one. V and J are TRBV10-3 and TRBJ1-1; TRBD1 is a possible D gene (6 bases). The CDR3 covers 13 residues. The germline V and J ends were trimmed by 6 bases and 1 base, with 9 bases remaining between them. The germline V gene has CDR1 ENHRY and CDR2 SYGVKD. The chain's CDR3 is CAIRGAENTEAFF. The CDR3 coding sequence is TGTGCCATCAGGGGGGCAGAGAACACTGAAGCTTTCTTT.